This entry is about one T cell receptor (beta chain). Its cognate antigen is unknown. Indicated time point: newly diagnosed GD, antithyroid drugs for less than 3 months. Isolated PBMC RNA provided the starting material for the TCR library. This CDR3 comprises 13 residues. V was trimmed by 9 bases and J by 6 bases, leaving 15 bases between them. Through Arm-PCR of CDR3 regions and iRepertoire HTBI primers, TCR beta libraries were built. TCRdb re-called the multiplex PCR reads with MiXCR, one entry per CDR3 protein. The top ten hold about 23% of the sample, which has 420,000 or so distinct CDR3 sequences, around 17% seen once. This entry comes from a study of regulatory T cells in long-lasting Graves disease. Points from the study as a whole: Accuracy might have suffered from few samples. The study found persistent patients shared more public clonotypes (fewer than 3,000) than new patients (about 1,000).

These data were likewise used in another study, on T cells in Graves' hyperthyroidism and ophthalmopathy. As that report states: The HTBI primer set drove a first-round RT-PCR of the TCR CDR3.

The V call is TRBV12-3 or TRBV12-4, the J call TRBJ1-3; D possibly corresponds to TRBD1 (5 bases). The sequence was obtained from a woman in her late teens or twenties with Graves disease. Sample: peripheral blood mononuclear cells (PBMCs), taken at new diagnosis, from a patient treated with antithyroid drugs. CDR3 sequence reads: CASHTQGSNTIYF. The CDR3 DNA follows: TGTGCCAGTCATACTCAGGGTTCAAACACCATATATTTT.